Below, one TCR beta chain is given with its context. This sample is part of a study of Ad26.COV2.S vaccination and SARS-CoV-2 variants. Specified treatment: around 19 received Ad26.COV2.S at low or high dose, single or two shots; about 5 received placebo; per-sample allocation not given. Each sample was drawn 63 days after the first injection (of vaccine or placebo). The data were produced by immunoSEQ multiplex PCR, yet TCRdb's version contains in-frame clones alone and is incomplete. The sample has roughly 320,000 clones; roughly 84% are singletons. V shed 1 base and J shed 5 bases, with 5 bases lying between them. The CDR3 totals 12 residues.

The receptor was derived from a person between 18 and 65 years old who received the Ad26.COV2.S COVID-19 vaccine or a placebo. The chain joins TRBV12-3 or TRBV12-4 to TRBJ2-5, with D uncertain. Here the sequenced sample was peripheral blood, taken in a trial of Ad26.COV2.S vaccine versus placebo. DNA of the CDR3: TGTGCCAGCAGTTTAGGATTCGAGACCCAGTACTTC. This codes for CASSLGFETQYF.